This is a list of T cell receptor beta chains from one sample in a study of blood T cell repertoires in COVID-19. Libraries were prepared by immunoSEQ multiplex PCR; TCRdb keeps only in-frame clonotypes and omits some of them. The sample shows more than 250,000 clones, more than 70% of them seen only once. Material: PBMCs or T cells enriched from blood (not recorded which). These receptors were taken from a woman in her twenties or thirties who had recovered from COVID-19. Each CDR3 is given with its conserved first and last residue. Fields, in order: V gene, D gene, clone size, J gene, CDR3 protein, CDR3 DNA. A D gene is named only where the DNA matches it firmly. Size tells how often a clone was seen (once, few, many) or the class of an expanded clone, and some rows leave it out.

V: TRBV9; D: TRBD1; size: NA; J: TRBJ2-1; CDR3: CASSKGARDEQFF; DNA: TGTGCCAGCAGCAAGGGGGCCCGCGATGAGCAGTTCTTC
V: TRBV11-2; D: NA; size: NA; J: TRBJ2-2; CDR3: CASSPGTGELFF; DNA: TGTGCCAGCAGCCCGGGGACCGGGGAGCTGTTTTTT
V: TRBV10-3; D: TRBD2; size: once; J: TRBJ2-1; CDR3: CAISPTKSSGGANEQFF; DNA: TGTGCCATCAGTCCGACTAAGAGTAGCGGGGGGGCCAATGAGCAGTTCTTC
V: TRBV15; D: NA; size: NA; J: TRBJ1-1; CDR3: CATSRDIKGTEAFF; DNA: TGTGCCACCAGCAGAGATATAAAGGGGACTGAAGCTTTCTTT
V: TRBV7-9; D: NA; size: NA; J: TRBJ1-6; CDR3: CASSLVLNSPLHF; DNA: TGTGCCAGCAGCTTAGTGCTAAATTCACCCCTCCACTTT
V: TRBV18; D: TRBD2; size: NA; J: TRBJ2-5; CDR3: CASSPPSTAGGETQYF; DNA: TGTGCCAGCTCACCACCGTCGACAGCGGGGGGGGAGACCCAGTACTTC
V: TRBV5-1; D: TRBD1; size: NA; J: TRBJ1-4; CDR3: CASRVDRGNEKLFF; DNA: TGCGCCAGCAGGGTGGACAGGGGGAATGAAAAACTGTTTTTT
V: TRBV14; D: TRBD1; size: NA; J: TRBJ1-4; CDR3: CASSQAGGLFF; DNA: TGTGCCAGCAGCCAAGCAGGGGGCCTGTTTTTT
V: TRBV5-1; D: NA; size: NA; J: TRBJ1-2; CDR3: CASSFGGSHYGYTF; DNA: TGCGCCAGCAGCTTTGGCGGGTCTCACTATGGCTACACCTTC
V: TRBV7-9; D: NA; size: NA; J: TRBJ1-6; CDR3: CASSLSGSSYNSPLHF; DNA: TGTGCCAGCAGCTTATCGGGTAGCTCCTATAATTCACCCCTCCACTTT
V: TRBV7-2; D: NA; size: NA; J: TRBJ2-2; CDR3: CASSRDRNTGELFF; DNA: TGTGCCAGCAGCCGCGACAGGAACACCGGGGAGCTGTTTTTT
V: TRBV7-8; D: TRBD2; size: NA; J: TRBJ2-3; CDR3: CASSVAGAGNTDTQYF; DNA: TGTGCCAGCAGTGTAGCGGGGGCCGGTAACACAGATACGCAGTATTTT
V: TRBV4-2; D: TRBD1; size: NA; J: TRBJ2-1; CDR3: CASSQDSGGIEQFF; DNA: TGTGCCAGCAGCCAAGACTCAGGGGGTATTGAGCAGTTCTTC
V: TRBV6-5; D: TRBD2; size: NA; J: TRBJ2-5; CDR3: CASSYPGLAGQETQYF; DNA: TGTGCCAGCAGTTACCCAGGACTAGCGGGGCAAGAGACCCAGTACTTC
V: TRBV5-1; D: TRBD1; size: NA; J: TRBJ1-2; CDR3: CASSPLGQDYGYTF; DNA: TGCGCCAGCAGCCCCCTGGGACAGGACTATGGCTACACCTTC
V: TRBV3-1/TRBV3-2; D: TRBD1; size: NA; J: TRBJ1-2; CDR3: CASSHHLGQANYGYTF; DNA: TGTGCCAGCAGCCACCACCTCGGACAGGCGAACTATGGCTACACCTTC
V: TRBV28; D: NA; size: NA; J: TRBJ1-2; CDR3: CASSSGSMGYTF; DNA: TGTGCCAGCAGTTCAGGCTCTATGGGCTACACCTTC
V: TRBV15; D: NA; size: NA; J: TRBJ1-1; CDR3: CATSRDTGWQTF; DNA: TGTGCCACCAGCAGAGATACCGGGTGGCAGACTTTT
V: TRBV5-4; D: NA; size: NA; J: TRBJ2-5; CDR3: CASSPWDAGPGETQYF; DNA: TGTGCCAGCAGCCCCTGGGATGCGGGGCCCGGGGAGACCCAGTACTTC
V: TRBV6-1; D: NA; size: NA; J: TRBJ2-1; CDR3: CASSENLSYNEQFF; DNA: TGTGCCAGCAGTGAGAACTTATCCTACAATGAGCAGTTCTTC
V: TRBV2; D: NA; size: NA; J: TRBJ2-7; CDR3: CASSPYDSPYEQYF; DNA: TGTGCCAGCAGTCCTTATGACAGCCCCTACGAGCAGTACTTC
V: TRBV6-1; D: NA; size: NA; J: TRBJ1-3; CDR3: CASSKGAKENTIYF; DNA: TGTGCCAGCTCAAAGGGAGCAAAGGAAAACACCATATATTTT
V: TRBV11-2; D: TRBD2; size: NA; J: TRBJ2-1; CDR3: CASSLALAGGNEQFF; DNA: TGTGCCAGCAGCTTAGCTCTAGCGGGGGGTAATGAGCAGTTCTTC